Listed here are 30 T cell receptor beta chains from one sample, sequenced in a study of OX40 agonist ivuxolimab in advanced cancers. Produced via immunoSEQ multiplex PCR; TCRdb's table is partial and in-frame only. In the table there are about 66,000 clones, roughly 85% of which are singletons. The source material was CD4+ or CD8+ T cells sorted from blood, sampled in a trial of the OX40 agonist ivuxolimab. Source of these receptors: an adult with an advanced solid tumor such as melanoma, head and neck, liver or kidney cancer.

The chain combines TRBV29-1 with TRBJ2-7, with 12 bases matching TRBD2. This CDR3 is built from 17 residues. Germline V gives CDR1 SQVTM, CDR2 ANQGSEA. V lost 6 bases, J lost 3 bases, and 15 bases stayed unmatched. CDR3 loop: CSVRLPTSGSLDYEQYF. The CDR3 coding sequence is TGCAGCGTCCGACTACCGACTAGCGGGAGTCTCGACTACGAGCAGTACTTC.

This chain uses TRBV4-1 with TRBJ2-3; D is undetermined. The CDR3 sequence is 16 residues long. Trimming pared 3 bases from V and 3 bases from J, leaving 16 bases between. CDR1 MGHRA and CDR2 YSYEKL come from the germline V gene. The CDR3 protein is CASSHAGRLKTDTQYF. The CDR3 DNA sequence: TGCGCCAGCAGCCATGCCGGGCGGCTAAAAACAGATACGCAGTATTTT.

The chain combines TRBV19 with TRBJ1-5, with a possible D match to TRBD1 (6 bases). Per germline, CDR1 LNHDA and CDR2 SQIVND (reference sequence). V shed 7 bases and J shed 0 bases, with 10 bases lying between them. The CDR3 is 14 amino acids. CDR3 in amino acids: CASTQGRSNQPQHF. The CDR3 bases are TGTGCCAGTACCCAGGGGCGTAGCAATCAGCCCCAGCATTTT.

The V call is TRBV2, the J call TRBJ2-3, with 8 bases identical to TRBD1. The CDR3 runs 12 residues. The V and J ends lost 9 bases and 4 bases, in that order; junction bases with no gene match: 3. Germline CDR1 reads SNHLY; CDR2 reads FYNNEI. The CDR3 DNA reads TGTGCCAGGGACAGGGTTTCAGATACGCAGTATTTT. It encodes CARDRVSDTQYF. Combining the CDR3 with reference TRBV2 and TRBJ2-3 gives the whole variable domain EPEVTQTPSHQVTQMGQEVILRCVPISNHLYFYWYRQILGQKVEFLVSFYNNEISEKSEIFDDQFSVERPDGSNFTLKIRSTKLEDSAMYFCARDRVSDTQYFGPGTRLTVL.

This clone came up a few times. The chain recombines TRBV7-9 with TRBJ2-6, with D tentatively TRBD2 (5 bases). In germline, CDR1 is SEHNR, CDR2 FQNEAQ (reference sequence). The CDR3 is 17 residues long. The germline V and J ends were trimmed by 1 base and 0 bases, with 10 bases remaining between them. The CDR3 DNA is TGTGCCAGCAGCTTAGGAGGGAGTGCCTCTGGGGCCAACGTCCTGACTTTC. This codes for CASSLGGSASGANVLTF.

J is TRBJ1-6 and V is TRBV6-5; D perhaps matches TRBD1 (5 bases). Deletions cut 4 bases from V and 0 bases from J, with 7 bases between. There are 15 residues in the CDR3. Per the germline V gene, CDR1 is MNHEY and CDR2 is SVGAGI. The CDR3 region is CASSSGSSYNSPLHF. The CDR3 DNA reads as TGTGCCAGCAGTTCAGGGAGCTCCTATAATTCACCCCTCCACTTT.

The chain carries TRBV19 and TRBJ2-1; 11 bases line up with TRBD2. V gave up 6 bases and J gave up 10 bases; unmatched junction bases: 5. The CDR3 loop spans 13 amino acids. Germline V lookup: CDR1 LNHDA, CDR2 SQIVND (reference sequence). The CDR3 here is CASRWGLADEQFF. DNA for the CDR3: TGTGCCAGTAGATGGGGACTAGCGGACGAGCAGTTCTTC.

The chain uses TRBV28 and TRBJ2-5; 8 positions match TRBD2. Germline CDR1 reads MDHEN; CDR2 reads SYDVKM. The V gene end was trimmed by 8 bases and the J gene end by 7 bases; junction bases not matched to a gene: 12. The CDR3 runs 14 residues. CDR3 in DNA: TGTGCCAGCTACACGAGCGGGAGTTATGGGACCCAGTACTTC. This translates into CASYTSGSYGTQYF.

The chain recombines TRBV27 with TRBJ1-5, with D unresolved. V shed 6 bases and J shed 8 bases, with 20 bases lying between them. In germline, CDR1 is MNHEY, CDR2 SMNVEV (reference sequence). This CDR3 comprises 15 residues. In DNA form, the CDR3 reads TGTGCCAGCAGCCAAGGGTATGGTAAGCGGGAGCCCCAGCATTTT. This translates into CASSQGYGKREPQHF.

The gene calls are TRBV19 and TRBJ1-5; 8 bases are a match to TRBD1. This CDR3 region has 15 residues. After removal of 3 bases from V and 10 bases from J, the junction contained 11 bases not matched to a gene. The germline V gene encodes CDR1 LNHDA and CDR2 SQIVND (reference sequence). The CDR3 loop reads CASSIGQGSKGPQHF. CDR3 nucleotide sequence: TGTGCCAGTAGTATCGGACAGGGTTCGAAGGGACCCCAGCATTTT. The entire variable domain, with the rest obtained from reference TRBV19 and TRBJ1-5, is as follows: DGGITQSPKYLFRKEGQNVTLSCEQNLNHDAMYWYRQDPGQGLRLIYYSQIVNDFQKGDIAEGYSVSREKKESFPLTVTSAQKNPTAFYLCASSIGQGSKGPQHFGDGTRLSIL.

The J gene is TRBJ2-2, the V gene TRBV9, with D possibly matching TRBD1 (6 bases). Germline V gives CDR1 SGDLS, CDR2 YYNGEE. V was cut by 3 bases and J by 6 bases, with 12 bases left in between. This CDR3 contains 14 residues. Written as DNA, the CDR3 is TGTGCCAGCAGCGCATTACAGGGTCCCGGGGAGCTGTTTTTT. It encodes CASSALQGPGELFF.

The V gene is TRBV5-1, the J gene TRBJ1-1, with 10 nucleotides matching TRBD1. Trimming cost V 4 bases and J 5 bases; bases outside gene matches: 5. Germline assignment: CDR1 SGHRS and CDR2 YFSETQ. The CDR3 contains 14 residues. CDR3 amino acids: CASSRTGGGTEAFF. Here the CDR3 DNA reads TGCGCCAGCAGCCGGACAGGGGGAGGGACTGAAGCTTTCTTT.

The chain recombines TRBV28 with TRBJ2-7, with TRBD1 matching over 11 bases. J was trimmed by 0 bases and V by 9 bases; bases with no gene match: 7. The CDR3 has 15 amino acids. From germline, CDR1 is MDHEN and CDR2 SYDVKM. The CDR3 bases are TGTGCCAGTACTTTAGGGACAGGGGGCTCCTACGAGCAGTACTTC. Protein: CASTLGTGGSYEQYF. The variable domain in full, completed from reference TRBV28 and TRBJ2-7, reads DVKVTQSSRYLVKRTGEKVFLECVQDMDHENMFWYRQDPGLGLRLIYFSYDVKMKEKGDIPEGYSVSREKKERFSLILESASTNQTSMYLCASTLGTGGSYEQYFGPGTRLTVT.

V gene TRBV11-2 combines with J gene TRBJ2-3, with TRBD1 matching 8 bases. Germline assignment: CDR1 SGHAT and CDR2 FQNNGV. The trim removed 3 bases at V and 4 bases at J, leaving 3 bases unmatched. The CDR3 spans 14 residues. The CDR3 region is CASSFGQGPDTQYF. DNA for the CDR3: TGTGCCAGCAGCTTCGGACAGGGTCCAGATACGCAGTATTTT.

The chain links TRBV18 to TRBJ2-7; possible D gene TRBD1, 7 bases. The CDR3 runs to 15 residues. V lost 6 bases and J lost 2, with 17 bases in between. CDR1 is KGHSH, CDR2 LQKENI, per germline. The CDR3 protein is CASSPGGTVTYEQYF. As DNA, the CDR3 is TGTGCCAGCTCCCCAGGGGGGACAGTCACCTACGAGCAGTACTTC.

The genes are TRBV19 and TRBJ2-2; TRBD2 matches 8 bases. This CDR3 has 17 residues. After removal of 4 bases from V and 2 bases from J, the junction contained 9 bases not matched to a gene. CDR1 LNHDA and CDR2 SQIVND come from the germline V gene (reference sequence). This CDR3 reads CASSTTSGRVNTGELFF. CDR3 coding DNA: TGTGCCAGTAGTACAACAAGCGGGAGAGTAAACACCGGGGAGCTGTTTTTT.

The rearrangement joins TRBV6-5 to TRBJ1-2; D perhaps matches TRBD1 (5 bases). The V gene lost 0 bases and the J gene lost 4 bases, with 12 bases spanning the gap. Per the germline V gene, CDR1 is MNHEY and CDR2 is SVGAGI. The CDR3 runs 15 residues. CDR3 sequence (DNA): TGTGCCAGCAGTTACTCTTCAGGGACCCTCTATGGCTACACCTTC. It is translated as CASSYSSGTLYGYTF.

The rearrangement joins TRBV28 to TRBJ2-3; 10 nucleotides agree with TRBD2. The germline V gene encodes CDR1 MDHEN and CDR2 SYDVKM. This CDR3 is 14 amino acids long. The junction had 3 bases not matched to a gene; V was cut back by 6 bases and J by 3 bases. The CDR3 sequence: CASRLAGATDTQYF. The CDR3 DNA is TGTGCCAGCAGGCTAGCGGGAGCTACAGATACGCAGTATTTT. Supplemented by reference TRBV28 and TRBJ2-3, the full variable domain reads DVKVTQSSRYLVKRTGEKVFLECVQDMDHENMFWYRQDPGLGLRLIYFSYDVKMKEKGDIPEGYSVSREKKERFSLILESASTNQTSMYLCASRLAGATDTQYFGPGTRLTVL.

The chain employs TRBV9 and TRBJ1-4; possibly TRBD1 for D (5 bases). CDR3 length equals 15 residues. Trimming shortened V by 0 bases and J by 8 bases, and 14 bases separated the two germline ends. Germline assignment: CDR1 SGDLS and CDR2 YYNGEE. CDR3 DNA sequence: TGTGCCAGCAGCGTAGGTGCCCAGGGTGGGGAAAAACTGTTTTTT. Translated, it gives CASSVGAQGGEKLFF.

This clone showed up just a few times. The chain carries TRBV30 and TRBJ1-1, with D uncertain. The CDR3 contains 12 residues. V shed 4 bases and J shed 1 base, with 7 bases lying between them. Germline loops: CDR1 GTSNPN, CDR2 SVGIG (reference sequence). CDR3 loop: CAWIGGNTEAFF. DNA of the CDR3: TGTGCCTGGATAGGCGGGAACACTGAAGCTTTCTTT.

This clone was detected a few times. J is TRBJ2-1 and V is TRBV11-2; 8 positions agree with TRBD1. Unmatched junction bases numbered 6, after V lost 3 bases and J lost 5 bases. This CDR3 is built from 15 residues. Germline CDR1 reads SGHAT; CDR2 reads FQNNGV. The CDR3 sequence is CASSFGQGGDNEQFF. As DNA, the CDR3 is TGTGCCAGCAGCTTTGGACAGGGTGGGGACAATGAGCAGTTCTTC.

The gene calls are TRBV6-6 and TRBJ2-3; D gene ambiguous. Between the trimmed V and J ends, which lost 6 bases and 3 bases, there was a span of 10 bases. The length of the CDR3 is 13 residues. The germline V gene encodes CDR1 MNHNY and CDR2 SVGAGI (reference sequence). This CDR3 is CASRPDSTDTQYF. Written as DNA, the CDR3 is TGTGCCAGCAGGCCAGACTCTACAGATACGCAGTATTTT.

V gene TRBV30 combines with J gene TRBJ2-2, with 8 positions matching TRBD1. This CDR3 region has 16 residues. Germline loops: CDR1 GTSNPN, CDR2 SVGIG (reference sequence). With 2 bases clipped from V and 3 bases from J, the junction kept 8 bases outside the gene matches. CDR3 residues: CAWSSLGQGHTGELFF. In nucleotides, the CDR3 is TGTGCCTGGAGTTCCCTCGGACAGGGTCACACCGGGGAGCTGTTTTTT.

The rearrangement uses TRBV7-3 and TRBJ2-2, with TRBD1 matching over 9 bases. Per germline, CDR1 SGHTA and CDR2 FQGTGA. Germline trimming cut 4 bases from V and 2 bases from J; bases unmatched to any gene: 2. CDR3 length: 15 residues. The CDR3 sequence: CASSSGQGNTGELFF. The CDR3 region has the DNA TGTGCCAGCAGCTCGGGACAGGGAAACACCGGGGAGCTGTTTTTT.

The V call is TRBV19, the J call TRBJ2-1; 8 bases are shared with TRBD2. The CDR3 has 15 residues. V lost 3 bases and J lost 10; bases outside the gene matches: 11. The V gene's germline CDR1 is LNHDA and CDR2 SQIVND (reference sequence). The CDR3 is CASSILGGRPSEQFF. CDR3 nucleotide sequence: TGTGCCAGTAGTATCTTAGGCGGGAGGCCTTCCGAGCAGTTCTTC.

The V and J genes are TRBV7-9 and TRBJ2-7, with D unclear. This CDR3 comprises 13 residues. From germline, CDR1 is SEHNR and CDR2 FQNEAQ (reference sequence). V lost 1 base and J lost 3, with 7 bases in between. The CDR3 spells CASSLVKGYEQYF. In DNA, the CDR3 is TGTGCCAGCAGCTTAGTTAAAGGCTACGAGCAGTACTTC. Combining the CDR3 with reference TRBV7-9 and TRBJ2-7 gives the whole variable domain DTGVSQNPRHKITKRGQNVTFRCDPISEHNRLYWYRQTLGQGPEFLTYFQNEAQLEKSRLLSDRFSAERPKGSFSTLEIQRTEQGDSAMYLCASSLVKGYEQYFGPGTRLTVT.

The CDR3 coding sequence is TGTGCCAGCTCACTTCGGGGTGTGAACACTGAAGCTTTCTTT. Encoded protein: CASSLRGVNTEAFF. V usage is TRBV18 and J usage is TRBJ1-1; D remains ambiguous. The CDR3 consists of 14 residues. Trimming pared 4 bases from V and 0 bases from J, leaving 9 bases between. Germline V gene data show CDR1 as KGHSH and CDR2 as LQKENI.

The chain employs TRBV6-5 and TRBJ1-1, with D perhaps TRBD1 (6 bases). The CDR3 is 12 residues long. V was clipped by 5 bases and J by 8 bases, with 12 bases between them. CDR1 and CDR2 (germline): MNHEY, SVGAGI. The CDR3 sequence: CASSRLGTEAFF. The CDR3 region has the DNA TGTGCCAGCAGTCGCCTCGGGACAGAAGCTTTCTTT.

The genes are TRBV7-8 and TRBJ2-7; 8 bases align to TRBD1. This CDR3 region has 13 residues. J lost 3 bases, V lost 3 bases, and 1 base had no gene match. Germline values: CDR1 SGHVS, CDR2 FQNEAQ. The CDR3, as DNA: TGTGCCAGCAGCTTTGGACAGGGCTACGAGCAGTACTTC. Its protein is CASSFGQGYEQYF.

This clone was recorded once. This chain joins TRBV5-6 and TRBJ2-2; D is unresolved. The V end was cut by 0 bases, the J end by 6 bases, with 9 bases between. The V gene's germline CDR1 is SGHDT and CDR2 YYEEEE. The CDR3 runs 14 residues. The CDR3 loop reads CASSLGYGAGELFF. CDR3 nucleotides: TGTGCCAGCAGCTTGGGATATGGGGCCGGGGAGCTGTTTTTT.